This T cell receptor beta chain is drawn from a study of human T cells and chemical hapten exposure listed by TCRdb under 2021. At the level of the whole study: For sensitization, 2% DPC in acetone was applied to a 2 cm by 2 cm area of upper inner arm skin. Weekly therapeutic DPC doses were additionally applied to the scalp of patients throughout the roughly 23-week study period. Patch testing on the upper back used Finn chambers containing 0.01% DPC, with scoring done after 6 days according to International Contact Dermatitis Research Group standards. Alopecia areata with under or over 50% scalp involvement, alopecia totalis and alopecia universalis were represented in the patient cohort, which was mostly female. Libraries were combined into a pool for sequencing, and differences in TCR yield between samples came mainly from small differences in library volumes within the pool. In alopecia patients, the study followed how the peripheral blood TCR repertoire changed in vivo over primary and secondary sensitization to diphenylcyclopropenone (DPC), a hapten. Blood samples were taken from patients before sensitization (week 0) and then at 2, 6 and about 24 weeks after DPC sensitization. For TCR sequencing, blood came from 25 to 35 alopecia patients at anywhere from one to four time points (pre-sensitization, 2, 6 and 24 weeks).

Remarks on this clonotype: This receptor's antigen is unknown. Per-base qualities were not stored, and no clone one base away is much larger.

CDR1 SGHTA and CDR2 FQGTGA are derived from the germline V gene. Ends trimmed: V by 5 bases, J by 2 bases; bases unmatched to a gene: 9. Spanning cysteine to phenylalanine, the CDR3 consists of 15 amino acids. Only the CDR3 portion is preserved as DNA: 45 bases, with reading frame beginning at the first base. Per the publication, the time point label means: patch test 3, about 24 weeks after DPC sensitization. The treatment or condition label on this specimen signifies: therapeutic diphenylcyclopropenone sensitization with weekly scalp DPC. Blood at each patch-test visit was drawn before the patch test was applied. To be eligible, patients had to be aged 18 to 70, diagnosed with alopecia and judged suitable for DPC therapy, while pregnant patients were excluded. Total RNA was extracted from unfractionated whole blood that had been collected in Tempus Blood RNA tubes. Libraries were constructed by RACE. These reads were obtained on a NextSeq 500. During library preparation, unique molecular identifiers were attached to individual cDNA molecules so that TCRs could be counted quantitatively and reproducibly. Both TCR alpha and TCR beta chains were sequenced from each blood RNA sample. As for the authors' bioinformatics: Samples had a median of 95,638 TCRs, with a range from about 23,224 to 750,000. The Decombinator software suite was used to annotate V, J and CDR3 in the TCR reads. Every sample was subsampled to the same number of TCRs (28,000) for the PS versus PT1 abundance plots. TCRs were defined as expanded if absent before sensitization and observed at least eight times at the 2-week time point. TCRdb reran the public reads through fastp at Q25 and MiXCR, keeping productive beta chains. Rows with a matching CDR3 protein are joined into one entry that keeps the most common DNA and genes. TCRdb's processing, not the study's, gives the V and J calls here. Across this sample there are about 92,000 distinct CDR3 sequences, with about 11% seen only once. Roughly 1% of the sample belongs to the ten largest clones.

Overall results and qualifications from the work: Patch test score correlated positively with the number of PT1 expanded TCRs, reaching significance at thresholds 8, 16 and 32 but not at 4. Alopecia, a presumed autoimmune disease, was present in all patients, so the immune response of the patients might differ from that of healthy individuals. Expanded TCRs formed significantly more large CDR3 similarity clusters than pre-sensitization or healthy control sets, consistent with antigen-driven responses. Repeated subsampling changed both the strength of the expansion versus patch-test correlation and the threshold at which that correlation became significant. DPC sensitization did not change how many TCRs were above 1 in 1000 frequency, and no evidence was found of alterations in global repertoire structure.

The source material was whole blood, sampled in connection with sensitization to the hapten diphenylcyclopropenone (DPC). The TCR sequence derives from a woman aged 30 to 39 with alopecia areata. Some clones in this sample may be carry-over from other donors' samples. This chain is built from TRBV7-3 and TRBJ2-7, and TRBD2 aligns with 7 junction nucleotides. The CDR3 region reads CASSPHSGGPYEQYF. The DNA sequence is TGTGCCAGCAGCCCACACTCGGGGGGTCCCTACGAGCAGTACTTC. With the portions outside the CDR3 filled from the reference TRBV7-3 and TRBJ2-7 genes, the complete variable region becomes GAGVSQTPSNKVTEKGKYVELRCDPISGHTALYWYRQSLGQGPEFLIYFQGTGAADDSGLPNDRFFAVRPEGSVSTLKIQRTERGDSAVYLCASSPHSGGPYEQYFGPGTRLTVT.